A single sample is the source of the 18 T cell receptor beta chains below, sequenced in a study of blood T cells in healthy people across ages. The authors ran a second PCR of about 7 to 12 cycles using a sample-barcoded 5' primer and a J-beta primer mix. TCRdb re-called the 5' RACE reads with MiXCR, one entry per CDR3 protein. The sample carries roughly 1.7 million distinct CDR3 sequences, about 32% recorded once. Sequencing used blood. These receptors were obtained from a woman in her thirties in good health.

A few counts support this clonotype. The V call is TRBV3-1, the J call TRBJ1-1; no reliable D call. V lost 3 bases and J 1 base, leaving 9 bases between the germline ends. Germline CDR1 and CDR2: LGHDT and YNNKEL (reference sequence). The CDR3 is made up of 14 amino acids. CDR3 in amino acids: CASSQTRQNTEAFF. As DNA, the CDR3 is TGTGCCAGCAGCCAGACCAGGCAGAACACTGAAGCTTTCTTT.

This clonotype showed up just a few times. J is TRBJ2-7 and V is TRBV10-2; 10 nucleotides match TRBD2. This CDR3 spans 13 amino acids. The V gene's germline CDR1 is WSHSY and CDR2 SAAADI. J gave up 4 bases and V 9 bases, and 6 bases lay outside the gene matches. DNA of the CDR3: TGCGCCAGTGCGGCTAGCGGGAGTTACGAGCAGTACTTC. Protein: CASAASGSYEQYF.

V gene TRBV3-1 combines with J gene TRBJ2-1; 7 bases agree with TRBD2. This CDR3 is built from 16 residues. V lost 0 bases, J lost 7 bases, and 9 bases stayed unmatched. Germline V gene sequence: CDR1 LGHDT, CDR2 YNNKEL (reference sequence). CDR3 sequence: CASSQDSGEGGNEQFF. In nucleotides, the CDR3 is TGTGCCAGCAGCCAAGATTCGGGGGAGGGCGGGAATGAGCAGTTCTTC.

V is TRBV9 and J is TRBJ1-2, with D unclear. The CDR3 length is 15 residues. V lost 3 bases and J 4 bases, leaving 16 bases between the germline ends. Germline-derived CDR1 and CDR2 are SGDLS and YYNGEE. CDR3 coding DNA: TGTGCCAGCAGCGACTTAGGACTGACCTCCTATGGCTACACCTTC. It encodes CASSDLGLTSYGYTF. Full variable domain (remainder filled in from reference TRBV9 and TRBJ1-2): DSGVTQTPKHLITATGQRVTLRCSPRSGDLSVYWYQQSLDQGLQFLIQYYNGEERAKGNILERFSAQQFPDLHSELNLSSLELGDSALYFCASSDLGLTSYGYTFGSGTRLTVV.

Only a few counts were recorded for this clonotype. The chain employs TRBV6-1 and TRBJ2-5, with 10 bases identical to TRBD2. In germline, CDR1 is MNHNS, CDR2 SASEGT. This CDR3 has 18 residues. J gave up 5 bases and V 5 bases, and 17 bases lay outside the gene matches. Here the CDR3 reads CASSRLTSGEQSKETQYF. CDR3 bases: TGTGCCAGCAGTCGACTTACTAGCGGGGAACAAAGCAAGGAGACCCAGTACTTC.

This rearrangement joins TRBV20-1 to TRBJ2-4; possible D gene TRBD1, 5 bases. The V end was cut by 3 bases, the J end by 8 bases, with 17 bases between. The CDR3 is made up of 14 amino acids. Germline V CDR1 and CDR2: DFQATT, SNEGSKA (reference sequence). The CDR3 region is CSARGPVGVDIQYF. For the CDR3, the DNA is TGCAGTGCTAGGGGGCCGGTGGGTGTTGACATTCAGTACTTC.

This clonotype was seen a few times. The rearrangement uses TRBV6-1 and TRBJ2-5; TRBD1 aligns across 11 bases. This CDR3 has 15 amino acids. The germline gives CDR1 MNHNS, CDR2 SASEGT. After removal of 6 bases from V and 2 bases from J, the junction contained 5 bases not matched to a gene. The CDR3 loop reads CASSYRDRGQETQYF. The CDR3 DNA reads TGTGCCAGCAGCTACCGGGACAGGGGGCAAGAGACCCAGTACTTC.

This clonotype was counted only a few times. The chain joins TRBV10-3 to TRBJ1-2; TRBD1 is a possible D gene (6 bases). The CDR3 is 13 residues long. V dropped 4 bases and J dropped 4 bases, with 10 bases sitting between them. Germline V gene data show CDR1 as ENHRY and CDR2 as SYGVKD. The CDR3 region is CAISGGQTYGYTF. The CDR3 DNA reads TGTGCCATCAGTGGAGGACAGACCTATGGCTACACCTTC.

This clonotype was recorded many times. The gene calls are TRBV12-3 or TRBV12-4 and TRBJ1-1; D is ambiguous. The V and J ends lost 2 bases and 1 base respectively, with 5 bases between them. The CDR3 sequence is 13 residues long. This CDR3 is CASSLSPNTEAFF. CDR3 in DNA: TGTGCCAGCAGTTTATCCCCGAACACTGAAGCTTTCTTT.

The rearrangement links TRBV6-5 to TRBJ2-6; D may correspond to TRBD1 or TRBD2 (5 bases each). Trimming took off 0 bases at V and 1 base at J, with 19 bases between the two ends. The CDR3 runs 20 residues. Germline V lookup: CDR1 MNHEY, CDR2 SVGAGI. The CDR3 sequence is CASSYSWGQGGGSGANVLTF. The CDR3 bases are TGTGCCAGCAGTTACTCTTGGGGCCAGGGTGGAGGATCTGGGGCCAACGTCCTGACTTTC.

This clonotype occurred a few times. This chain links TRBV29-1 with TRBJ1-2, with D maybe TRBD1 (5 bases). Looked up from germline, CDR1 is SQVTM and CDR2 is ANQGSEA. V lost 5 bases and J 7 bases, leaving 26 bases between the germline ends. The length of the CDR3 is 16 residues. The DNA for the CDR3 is TGCAGCGTTCCCAGCCAGGGATCCGTCAGAGTTGGTGGCTACACCTTC. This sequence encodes CSVPSQGSVRVGGYTF. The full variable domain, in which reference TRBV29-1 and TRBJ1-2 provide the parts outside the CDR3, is SAVISQKPSRDICQRGTSLTIQCQVDSQVTMMFWYRQQPGQSLTLIATANQGSEATYESGFVIDKFPISRPNLTFSTLTVSNMSPEDSSIYLCSVPSQGSVRVGGYTFGSGTRLTVV.

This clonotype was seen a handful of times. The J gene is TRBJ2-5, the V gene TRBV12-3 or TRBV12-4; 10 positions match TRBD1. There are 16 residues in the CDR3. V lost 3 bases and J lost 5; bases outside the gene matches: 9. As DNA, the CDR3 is TGTGCCAGCAGTTTTTTTCCCCCGGGACAGGGGGAGACCCAGTACTTC. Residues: CASSFFPPGQGETQYF.

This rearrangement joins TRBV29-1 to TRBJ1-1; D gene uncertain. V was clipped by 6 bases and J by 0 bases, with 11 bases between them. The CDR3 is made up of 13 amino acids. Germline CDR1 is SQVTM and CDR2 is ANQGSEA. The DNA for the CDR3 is TGCAGCGTGGCCCGAGGAGTGAACACTGAAGCTTTCTTT. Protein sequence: CSVARGVNTEAFF.

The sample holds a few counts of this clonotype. The CDR3 loop is CAWSINIEQFF. CDR3 bases: TGTGCCTGGAGTATAAATATTGAGCAGTTCTTC. This chain joins TRBV30 and TRBJ2-1; D remains unclear. This CDR3 contains 11 residues. Germline CDR1 and CDR2: GTSNPN and SVGIG (reference sequence). The V end was cut by 2 bases, the J end by 9 bases, with 8 bases between.

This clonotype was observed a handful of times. This CDR3 is CASSWETGATNYGYTF. The CDR3 DNA reads TGCGCCAGCAGCTGGGAAACAGGGGCCACTAACTATGGCTACACCTTC. The V and J genes are TRBV5-1 and TRBJ1-2; 7 nucleotides match TRBD1. V shed 3 bases, J shed 0 bases, and the junction held 8 bases outside the gene matches. The germline V gene encodes CDR1 SGHRS and CDR2 YFSETQ. The CDR3 extends over 16 amino acids.

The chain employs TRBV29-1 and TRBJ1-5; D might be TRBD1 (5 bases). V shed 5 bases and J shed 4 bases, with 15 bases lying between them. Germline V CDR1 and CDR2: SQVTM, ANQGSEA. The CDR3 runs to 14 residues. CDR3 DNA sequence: TGCAGCGTTCTAAGCCAGGGATTGAATCAGCCCCAGCATTTT. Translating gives CSVLSQGLNQPQHF. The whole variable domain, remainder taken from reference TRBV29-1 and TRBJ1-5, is SAVISQKPSRDICQRGTSLTIQCQVDSQVTMMFWYRQQPGQSLTLIATANQGSEATYESGFVIDKFPISRPNLTFSTLTVSNMSPEDSSIYLCSVLSQGLNQPQHFGDGTRLSIL.

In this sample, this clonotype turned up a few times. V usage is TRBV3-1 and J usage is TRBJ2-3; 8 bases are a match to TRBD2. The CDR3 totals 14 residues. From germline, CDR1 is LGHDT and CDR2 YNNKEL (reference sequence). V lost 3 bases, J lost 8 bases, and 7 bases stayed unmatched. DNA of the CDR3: TGTGCCAGCAGCCACGGAGTCGGGGGGGGTACGCAGTATTTT. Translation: CASSHGVGGGTQYF.

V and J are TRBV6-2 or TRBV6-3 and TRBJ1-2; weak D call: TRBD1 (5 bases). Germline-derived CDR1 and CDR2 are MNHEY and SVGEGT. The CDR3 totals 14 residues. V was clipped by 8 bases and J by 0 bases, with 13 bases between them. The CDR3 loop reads CASFSGGTNYGYTF. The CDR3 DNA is TGTGCCAGCTTCTCCGGGGGTACTAACTATGGCTACACCTTC.